This T cell receptor (beta chain) was profiled in a study of blood T cell repertoires in COVID-19. The wider study: Both acute and convalescent COVID-19 samples were obtained from the United States, Italy and Spain. Sample material is recorded as cDNA or gDNA derived from T cells, B-cell-depleted T cells, or PBMCs.

Authors' analysis steps: Reference gene primer amplification gave nucleated cell count estimates. Repertoires were generated with immunoSEQ multiplex PCR, while TCRdb's copy carries only in-frame clones and drops some. That table supplies the V and J calls and clone size; D and trimming were determined from the DNA. The repertoire holds 180,000 or so clones, with approximately 86% as singletons. The sequenced sample consisted of peripheral blood. This sequence originates from a woman aged 80 or over with acute or convalescent COVID-19.

The CDR3 spells CASSSKTGQGRADTQYF. The CDR3 nucleotides read TGCGCCAGCAGCTCGAAGACCGGACAGGGGAGAGCAGATACGCAGTATTTT. The chain links TRBV5-1 to TRBJ2-3; 9 nucleotides align to TRBD1. The germline V gene encodes CDR1 SGHRS and CDR2 YFSETQ. This CDR3 has 17 residues. V gave up 3 bases and J gave up 4 bases; unmatched junction bases: 12. Filled out from reference TRBV5-1 and TRBJ2-3, the complete variable domain reads KAGVTQTPRYLIKTRGQQVTLSCSPISGHRSVSWYQQTPGQGLQFLFEYFSETQRNKGNFPGRFSGRQFSNSRSEMNVSTLELGDSALYLCASSSKTGQGRADTQYFGPGTRLTVL.